This TCR beta chain is from a study of cytomegalovirus exposure and HLA in healthy donors. Study context: As released early, the data held 70 million to 95 million unique TCRs from HLA-typed donors.

To note about this clone: What it binds is not known.

The study's findings and limits: In a later analysis, across HLA loci, associated TCR counts were highest for DRB1, lowest for HLA-C.

CDR1 is LNHDA and CDR2 is SQIVND in the germline V gene (reference sequence). Trimming removed 1 base at V and 9 bases at J, with 14 bases between. This CDR3 region has 14 residues. The PCR made use of 60 Vbeta and 13 Jbeta primers. TCRdb's copy holds only in-frame clones and misses some; the assay was immunoSEQ multiplex PCR. The sample holds 90,000 to 120,000 clones; about 80% are singletons and the top ten take roughly 8%. The rearrangement uses TRBV19 and TRBJ2-3; D possibly corresponds to TRBD2 (7 bases). The TCR originated in a man aged 25 to 40 in good health and CMV-seronegative. The sequenced sample was PBMCs. The CDR3 DNA sequence: TGTGCCAGTAGTATAGGGGTACAGGGAGGGACGCAGTATTTT. Translating gives CASSIGVQGGTQYF.